This T cell receptor beta chain was found in a study of T cells in Graves' hyperthyroidism and ophthalmopathy. Only a few counts were recorded for this clonotype. Antigen: not known. V was pared by 0 bases and J by 0 bases, with 4 bases of the junction left unmatched. Germline assignment: CDR1 SEHNR and CDR2 FQNEAQ (reference sequence). The CDR3 has 18 residues. RNA transcripts served as the template for amplifying TCR beta CDR3 regions. First-round RT-PCR with HTBI primers amplified the TCR CDR3 region. TCRdb called the multiplex PCR reads again in MiXCR, with one record for every CDR3 protein. The top ten clones hold roughly 8% of a sample with some 770,000 distinct CDR3 sequences, about 15% of them seen once. Study-wide results and caveats: Ophthalmopathy onset followed model prediction by a median around 6.6 months.

This rearrangement joins TRBV7-9 to TRBJ2-6; 8 nucleotides match TRBD1. The source is a young man with Graves' hyperthyroidism. Sequenced input: blood. CDR3 loop: CASSLAGTGGSGANVLTF. CDR3 nucleotide sequence: TGTGCCAGCAGCTTAGCCGGGACAGGTGGCTCTGGGGCCAACGTCCTGACTTTC.